What follows are 31 T cell receptor beta chains derived from one specimen sequenced in a study of cytomegalovirus exposure and HLA in healthy donors (dated by TCRdb to about 2017). The receptor library was made with the immunoSEQ multiplex PCR assay. The multiplex PCR relied on a mix of 60 forward primers for TCR Vbeta segments and 13 reverse primers for TCR Jbeta segments. TCRdb stores this immuneACCESS table with in-frame sequences only. Part of the clones is absent; in the studies checked, under half of the shortfall reflects unresolved V genes, and no reason is known for the rest. This sample holds 250,000 to 350,000 clones; 80% to 90% were observed only once. Clones ranked in the top ten supply 3.5% to 4% of the sample. The sample consisted of PBMCs. The origin of the receptors is a man aged 40-49 years in good health and CMV-seropositive.

V usage is TRBV5-1 and J usage is TRBJ2-3; 9 nucleotides align to TRBD2. Germline CDR1 and CDR2: SGHRS and YFSETQ. Trimming removed 0 bases from V and 4 bases from J; junction bases left unmatched: 9. This CDR3 comprises 17 residues. This CDR3 reads CASSLVGSGSFADTQYF. CDR3 DNA sequence: TGCGCCAGCAGCTTGGTTGGTAGCGGGAGTTTCGCAGATACGCAGTATTTT.

The chain carries TRBV5-1 and TRBJ2-2, with 12 bases that match TRBD1. CDR1 and CDR2 from the germline V gene are SGHRS and YFSETQ. This CDR3 region has 18 residues. Unmatched junction bases numbered 13, after V lost 4 bases and J lost 6 bases. In DNA, the CDR3 is TGCGCCAGCAGCGGGACAGGGGGCTTCATGTGGACATCCGGGGAGCTGTTTTTT. Protein sequence: CASSGTGGFMWTSGELFF.

V gene TRBV15 combines with J gene TRBJ1-4; D gene unclear. Trimming shortened V by 3 bases and J by 3 bases, and 14 bases separated the two germline ends. The CDR3 sequence is 16 residues long. Germline-derived CDR1 and CDR2 are LNHNV and YYDKDF (reference sequence). CDR3 region: CATSSGPPGSNEKLFF. The CDR3 DNA is TGTGCCACCAGCAGTGGGCCCCCGGGATCTAATGAAAAACTGTTTTTT.

J is TRBJ2-7 and V is TRBV19; unclear D gene. The germline gives CDR1 LNHDA, CDR2 SQIVND (reference sequence). Trimming removed 2 bases from V and 2 bases from J, with 7 bases in between. CDR3 length: 13 amino acids. The CDR3 region is CASSIQITYEQYF. Here the CDR3 DNA reads TGTGCCAGTAGTATACAGATAACCTACGAGCAGTACTTC.

This clone was detected only once. The chain combines TRBV30 with TRBJ2-5; 8 bases are shared with TRBD2. Per the germline V gene, CDR1 is GTSNPN and CDR2 is SVGIG (reference sequence). V was clipped by 5 bases and J by 5 bases; unmatched bases: 10. The CDR3 is made up of 14 amino acids. This CDR3 is CAWVRAGDHETQYF. The CDR3 DNA reads as TGTGCCTGGGTGCGAGCGGGAGATCACGAGACCCAGTACTTC.

This sequence joins TRBV19 and TRBJ2-1; 9 bases agree with TRBD2. This CDR3 region has 14 residues. J was trimmed by 12 bases and V by 9 bases; bases with no gene match: 15. CDR1 and CDR2 (germline): LNHDA, SQIVND (reference sequence). For the CDR3, the DNA is TGTGCCAGCGAGAGAGCGGGAGGTGGCCGGGCGCAGTTCTTC. It encodes CASERAGGGRAQFF.

The rearrangement joins TRBV5-5 to TRBJ2-1; D remains ambiguous. The length of the CDR3 is 12 residues. Germline V gene sequence: CDR1 SGHKS, CDR2 YYEKEE (reference sequence). V lost 1 base to trimming and J lost 6 bases, with 5 bases between them. The CDR3 here is CASSLYGNEQFF. DNA for the CDR3: TGTGCCAGCAGCTTGTACGGCAATGAGCAGTTCTTC.

The gene calls are TRBV10-1 and TRBJ2-5; possible D gene TRBD2, 6 bases. From germline, CDR1 is WNHNN and CDR2 SYGVQD (reference sequence). V dropped 1 base and J dropped 5 bases, with 11 bases sitting between them. The CDR3 contains 14 residues. CDR3 sequence (DNA): TGCGCCAGCAGTGAGTGGAAGGCGGGGGAGACCCAGTACTTC. This encodes CASSEWKAGETQYF.

V and J are TRBV7-9 and TRBJ2-7; TRBD1 agrees at 8 bases. The trim removed 1 base at V and 4 bases at J, leaving 12 bases unmatched. Germline V gene data show CDR1 as SEHNR and CDR2 as FQNEAQ (reference sequence). CDR3 length equals 17 residues. The CDR3 region is CASSLDTGGRWAYEQYF. The CDR3 DNA follows: TGTGCCAGCAGCTTAGATACAGGGGGAAGGTGGGCTTACGAGCAGTACTTC.

This sequence joins TRBV11-2 and TRBJ1-2; D gene ambiguous. From germline, CDR1 is SGHAT and CDR2 FQNNGV. V gave up 5 bases and J gave up 6 bases, with 10 bases separating them. The CDR3 consists of 12 residues. The CDR3 DNA follows: TGTGCCAGCAGCCTGAGCGGGGATGGCTACACCTTC. Encoded protein: CASSLSGDGYTF.

The table lists this clone with a few counts. V and J are TRBV28 and TRBJ2-7; D ambiguous. The CDR3 consists of 12 residues. V lost 3 bases, J lost 4 bases, and 7 bases lay in between. Germline CDR1 MDHEN, CDR2 SYDVKM. CDR3 protein: CASSFLGYEQYF. CDR3 in DNA: TGTGCCAGCAGTTTTCTAGGATACGAGCAGTACTTC.

The rearrangement uses TRBV27 and TRBJ2-5; D might be TRBD2 (6 bases). Trimming pared 3 bases from V and 1 base from J, leaving 12 bases between. The CDR3 has 15 residues. CDR1 and CDR2 (germline): MNHEY, SMNVEV (reference sequence). Here the CDR3 reads CASSLRERGQETQYF. The DNA for the CDR3 is TGTGCCAGCAGTTTGCGGGAAAGGGGCCAAGAGACCCAGTACTTC.

The chain uses TRBV19 and TRBJ1-5; perhaps TRBD1 as D (5 bases). Germline lookup yields CDR1 LNHDA and CDR2 SQIVND (reference sequence). Between the trimmed V and J ends, which lost 1 base and 1 base, there was a span of 20 bases. The CDR3 extends over 19 amino acids. CDR3: CASSIGRGPSTGSNQPQHF. CDR3 nucleotide sequence: TGTGCCAGTAGTATAGGGAGGGGACCTTCCACTGGGAGCAATCAGCCCCAGCATTTT. The entire variable domain, with the rest obtained from reference TRBV19 and TRBJ1-5, is as follows: DGGITQSPKYLFRKEGQNVTLSCEQNLNHDAMYWYRQDPGQGLRLIYYSQIVNDFQKGDIAEGYSVSREKKESFPLTVTSAQKNPTAFYLCASSIGRGPSTGSNQPQHFGDGTRLSIL.

The J gene is TRBJ2-1, the V gene TRBV28; 13 bases agree with TRBD2. Germline V gene sequence: CDR1 MDHEN, CDR2 SYDVKM. The CDR3 sequence is 15 residues long. V lost 7 bases to trimming and J lost 2 bases; unmatched junction nucleotides: 2. The CDR3, as DNA: TGTGCCAGCATCACTAGCGGGAGGGCCTACAATGAGCAGTTCTTC. Translated, it gives CASITSGRAYNEQFF.

This clone was observed a single time. This chain connects TRBV19 to TRBJ1-2; D is unclear. The CDR3 consists of 11 residues. The germline V and J ends were trimmed by 5 bases and 4 bases, with 5 bases remaining between them. CDR1 is LNHDA, CDR2 SQIVND, per germline (reference sequence). The CDR3 region has the DNA TGTGCCAGTAGTGTTCTCTATGGCTACACCTTC. Translated: CASSVLYGYTF. The whole variable domain, remainder taken from reference TRBV19 and TRBJ1-2, is DGGITQSPKYLFRKEGQNVTLSCEQNLNHDAMYWYRQDPGQGLRLIYYSQIVNDFQKGDIAEGYSVSREKKESFPLTVTSAQKNPTAFYLCASSVLYGYTFGSGTRLTVV.

A few counts support this clone. The V and J genes are TRBV5-1 and TRBJ1-2; D ambiguous. This CDR3 has 15 amino acids. CDR1 is SGHRS, CDR2 YFSETQ, per germline. Between the trimmed V and J ends, which lost 0 bases and 4 bases, there was a span of 13 bases. As DNA, the CDR3 is TGCGCCAGCAGCTTGGCCCCGATCCGCGGCTATGGCTACACCTTC. This codes for CASSLAPIRGYGYTF.

This chain uses TRBV7-2 with TRBJ2-7, with D perhaps TRBD2 (5 bases). In germline, CDR1 is SGHTA, CDR2 FQGNSA. The length of the CDR3 is 14 residues. The V gene lost 2 bases and the J gene lost 2 bases, with 10 bases spanning the gap. CDR3 loop: CASSLYGVPYEQYF. Written as DNA, the CDR3 is TGTGCCAGCAGCTTATACGGGGTTCCCTACGAGCAGTACTTC. The full variable domain, in which reference TRBV7-2 and TRBJ2-7 provide the parts outside the CDR3, is GAGVSQSPSNKVTEKGKDVELRCDPISGHTALYWYRQSLGQGLEFLIYFQGNSAPDKSGLPSDRFSAERTGGSVSTLTIQRTQQEDSAVYLCASSLYGVPYEQYFGPGTRLTVT.

The chain has TRBV5-1 and TRBJ1-1; D is undetermined. Germline-derived CDR1 and CDR2 are SGHRS and YFSETQ. The CDR3 has 13 amino acids. Trimming removed 6 bases from V and 0 bases from J, with 9 bases in between. The CDR3 sequence is CASKNTVNTEAFF. CDR3 bases: TGCGCCAGCAAGAACACAGTGAACACTGAAGCTTTCTTT.

The chain links TRBV11-1 to TRBJ2-7; 8 nucleotides agree with TRBD1. Per the germline V gene, CDR1 is SGHAT and CDR2 is FQDESV (reference sequence). The CDR3 has 14 residues. Trimming cost V 8 bases and J 5 bases; bases outside gene matches: 11. CDR3: CASAHGQGLNEQYF. In DNA form, the CDR3 reads TGTGCCAGCGCGCATGGACAGGGCCTGAACGAGCAGTACTTC.

The sample holds one count of this clone. The genes are TRBV2 and TRBJ1-1, with D perhaps TRBD1 (6 bases). The V end was cut by 4 bases, the J end by 8 bases, with 14 bases between. From germline, CDR1 is SNHLY and CDR2 FYNNEI. CDR3 length: 13 amino acids. Here the CDR3 reads CASSAIGQPEAFF. As DNA, the CDR3 is TGTGCCAGCAGTGCCATAGGACAGCCAGAAGCTTTCTTT.

This rearrangement joins TRBV10-3 to TRBJ2-5; 8 nucleotides align to TRBD2. Trimming at V came to 8 bases and at J to 5 bases, leaving 13 bases not matched to a gene. Germline-derived CDR1 and CDR2 are ENHRY and SYGVKD. CDR3 length: 15 amino acids. CDR3 in amino acids: CAIGLAGKGQETQYF. The CDR3 coding sequence is TGTGCCATCGGCCTAGCGGGTAAGGGCCAGGAGACCCAGTACTTC.

The chain has TRBV29-1 and TRBJ2-3; D might be TRBD1 (6 bases). This CDR3 is 16 amino acids long. The V gene's germline CDR1 is SQVTM and CDR2 ANQGSEA. Trimming took off 8 bases at V and 4 bases at J, with 25 bases between the two ends. DNA of the CDR3: TGCAGCCCCGAAACCTTACAGGGACCTACTCCAGATACGCAGTATTTT. It encodes CSPETLQGPTPDTQYF.

The chain is built from TRBV6-5 and TRBJ1-2; 9 bases map to TRBD1. V lost 6 bases, J lost 8 bases, and 7 bases stayed unmatched. The CDR3 has 13 amino acids. CDR1 is MNHEY and CDR2 is SVGAGI in the germline V gene. The CDR3 region has the DNA TGTGCCAGCAGCCGGGGGACAGGGAAGGGCTACACCTTC. Translation: CASSRGTGKGYTF.

This chain connects TRBV7-9 to TRBJ1-5; TRBD1 matches at 7 bases. The CDR3 runs 13 residues. Germline CDR1 SEHNR, CDR2 FQNEAQ (reference sequence). Germline trimming cut 9 bases from V and 3 bases from J; bases unmatched to any gene: 5. The CDR3 DNA is TGTGCCAGTCAGGGGGGTCCCAATCAGCCCCAGCATTTT. Encoded protein: CASQGGPNQPQHF. The variable domain in full, with the rest retrieved from reference TRBV7-9 and TRBJ1-5, is DTGVSQNPRHKITKRGQNVTFRCDPISEHNRLYWYRQTLGQGPEFLTYFQNEAQLEKSRLLSDRFSAERPKGSFSTLEIQRTEQGDSAMYLCASQGGPNQPQHFGDGTRLSIL.

This clone was counted once. J is TRBJ2-7 and V is TRBV7-3; D is perhaps TRBD1 (6 bases). The length of the CDR3 is 13 residues. Germline CDR1 SGHTA, CDR2 FQGTGA. V dropped 0 bases and J dropped 4 bases, with 7 bases sitting between them. CDR3 protein: CASSLTTGYEQYF. The CDR3 DNA is TGTGCCAGCAGCTTAACGACAGGTTACGAGCAGTACTTC.

The chain employs TRBV10-3 and TRBJ2-2, with D possibly matching TRBD2 (6 bases). The CDR3 length is 12 residues. Per the germline V gene, CDR1 is ENHRY and CDR2 is SYGVKD. Deletions cut 11 bases from V and 4 bases from J, with 11 bases between. The CDR3 loop is CAGGSGTGELFF. Written as DNA, the CDR3 is TGTGCCGGGGGGAGTGGCACCGGGGAGCTGTTTTTT.

This chain links TRBV30 with TRBJ2-4, with D possibly being TRBD2 (6 bases). This CDR3 has 15 amino acids. The germline V and J ends were trimmed by 3 bases and 1 base, with 13 bases remaining between them. Germline loops: CDR1 GTSNPN, CDR2 SVGIG (reference sequence). CDR3 amino acids: CAWSGGYGAKNIQYF. The CDR3 DNA sequence: TGTGCCTGGAGCGGGGGTTATGGGGCCAAAAACATTCAGTACTTC. The full variable domain, completed using reference TRBV30 and TRBJ2-4, is SQTIHQWPATLVQPVGSPLSLECTVEGTSNPNLYWYRQAAGRGLQLLFYSVGIGQISSEVPQNLSASRPQDRQFILSSKKLLLSDSGFYLCAWSGGYGAKNIQYFGAGTRLSVL.

The chain couples TRBV7-9 to TRBJ2-2; 8 positions match TRBD1. CDR3 length: 13 residues. V shed 7 bases, J shed 7 bases, and the junction held 5 bases outside the gene matches. The germline V gene encodes CDR1 SEHNR and CDR2 FQNEAQ (reference sequence). The CDR3 coding sequence is TGTGCCAGCACCATTGGACAGGGCGGGGAGCTGTTTTTT. Translating it yields CASTIGQGGELFF.

The CDR3 DNA reads as TGCGCCAGCAGCTCCTCAGGAGGGAATTCACCCCTCCACTTT. Protein: CASSSSGGNSPLHF. The chain is built from TRBV5-1 and TRBJ1-6; D remains ambiguous. The CDR3 totals 14 residues. V shed 3 bases and J shed 7 bases, with 11 bases lying between them. The germline V gene has CDR1 SGHRS and CDR2 YFSETQ.

The gene calls are TRBV27 and TRBJ1-5; 7 bases fit TRBD1. Germline V gives CDR1 MNHEY, CDR2 SMNVEV (reference sequence). There are 14 residues in the CDR3. With 3 bases clipped from V and 4 bases from J, the junction kept 3 bases outside the gene matches. In nucleotides, the CDR3 is TGTGCCAGCAGTTTTGACAGGGTTAATCAGCCCCAGCATTTT. Amino acid sequence: CASSFDRVNQPQHF.

CDR3: CASAKGLAGTDTQYF. The CDR3 nucleotides are TGTGCCAGCGCTAAGGGACTAGCGGGCACAGATACGCAGTATTTT. The rearrangement links TRBV2 to TRBJ2-3, with TRBD2 identical over 11 bases. Germline V gene data show CDR1 as SNHLY and CDR2 as FYNNEI. This CDR3 contains 15 residues. The junction had 5 bases not matched to a gene; V was cut back by 8 bases and J by 1 base.